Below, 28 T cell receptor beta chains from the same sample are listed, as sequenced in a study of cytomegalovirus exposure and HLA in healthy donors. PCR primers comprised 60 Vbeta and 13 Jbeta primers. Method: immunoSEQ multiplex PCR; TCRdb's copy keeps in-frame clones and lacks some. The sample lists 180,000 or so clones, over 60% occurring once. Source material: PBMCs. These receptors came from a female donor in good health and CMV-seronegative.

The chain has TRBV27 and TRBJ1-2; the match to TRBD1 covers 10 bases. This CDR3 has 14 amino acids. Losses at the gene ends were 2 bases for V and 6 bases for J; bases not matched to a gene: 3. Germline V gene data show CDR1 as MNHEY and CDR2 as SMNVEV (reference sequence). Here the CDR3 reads CASSLLGTGDGYTF. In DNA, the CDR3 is TGTGCCAGCAGTTTACTTGGGACAGGGGATGGCTACACCTTC.

The CDR3 DNA sequence: TGTGCCAGCAGCCTCACACCACAAGCGGATTCACCCCTCCACTTT. Translated: CASSLTPQADSPLHF. The rearrangement links TRBV7-6 to TRBJ1-6; D unresolved. The V end was cut by 5 bases, the J end by 8 bases, with 16 bases between. The CDR3 sequence is 15 residues long. The V gene's germline CDR1 is SGHVS and CDR2 FNYEAQ.

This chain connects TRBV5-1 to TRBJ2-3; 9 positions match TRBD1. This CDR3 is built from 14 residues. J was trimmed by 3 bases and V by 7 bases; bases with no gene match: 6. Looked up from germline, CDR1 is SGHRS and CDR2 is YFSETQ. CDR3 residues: CASLRDRETDTQYF. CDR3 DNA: TGCGCCAGCCTCCGGGACAGGGAAACAGATACGCAGTATTTT.

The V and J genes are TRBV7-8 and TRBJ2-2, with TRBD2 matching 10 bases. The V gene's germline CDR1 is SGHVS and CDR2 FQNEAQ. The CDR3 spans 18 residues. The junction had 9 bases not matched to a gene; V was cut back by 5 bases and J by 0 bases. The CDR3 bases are TGTGCCAGCAGCCCCACCCTAGCGGGAGACCCGAACACCGGGGAGCTGTTTTTT. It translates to CASSPTLAGDPNTGELFF.

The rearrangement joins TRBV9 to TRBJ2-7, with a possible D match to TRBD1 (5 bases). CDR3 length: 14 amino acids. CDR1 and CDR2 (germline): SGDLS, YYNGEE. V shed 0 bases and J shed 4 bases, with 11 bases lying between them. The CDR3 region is CASSVATGPYEQYF. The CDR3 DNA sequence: TGTGCCAGCAGCGTAGCAACAGGACCTTACGAGCAGTACTTC.

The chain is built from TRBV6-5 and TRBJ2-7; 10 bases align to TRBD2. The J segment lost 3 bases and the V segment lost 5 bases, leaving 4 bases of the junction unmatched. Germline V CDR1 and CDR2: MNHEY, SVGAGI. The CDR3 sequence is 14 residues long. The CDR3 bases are TGTGCCAGCAGTATCCAGCGGGAGGGCTACGAGCAGTACTTC. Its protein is CASSIQREGYEQYF.

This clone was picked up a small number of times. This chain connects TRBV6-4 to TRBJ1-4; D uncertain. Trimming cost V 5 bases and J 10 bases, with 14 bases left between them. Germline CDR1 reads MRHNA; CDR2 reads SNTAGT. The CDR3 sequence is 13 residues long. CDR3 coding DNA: TGTGCCAGCAGTATATTGGACGGAGGAAAACTGTTTTTT. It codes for CASSILDGGKLFF.

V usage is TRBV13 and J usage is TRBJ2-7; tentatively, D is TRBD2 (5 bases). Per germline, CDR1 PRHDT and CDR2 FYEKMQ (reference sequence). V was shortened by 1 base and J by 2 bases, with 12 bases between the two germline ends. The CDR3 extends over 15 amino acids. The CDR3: CASSLVTRGAYEQYF. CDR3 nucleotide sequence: TGTGCCAGCAGCTTAGTTACTAGAGGAGCCTACGAGCAGTACTTC.

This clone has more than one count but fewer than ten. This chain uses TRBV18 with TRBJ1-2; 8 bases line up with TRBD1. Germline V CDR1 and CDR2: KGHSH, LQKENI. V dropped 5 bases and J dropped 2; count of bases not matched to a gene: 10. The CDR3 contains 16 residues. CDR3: CASSAQSQGGNYGYTF. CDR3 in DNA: TGTGCCAGCTCAGCCCAGTCACAGGGGGGGAACTATGGCTACACCTTC.

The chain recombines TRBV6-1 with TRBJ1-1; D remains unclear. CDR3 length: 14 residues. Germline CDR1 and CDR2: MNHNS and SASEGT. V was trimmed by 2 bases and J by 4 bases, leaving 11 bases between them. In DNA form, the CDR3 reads TGTGCCAGCAGTGAACGGGATTTGGGCACTGAAGCTTTCTTT. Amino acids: CASSERDLGTEAFF.

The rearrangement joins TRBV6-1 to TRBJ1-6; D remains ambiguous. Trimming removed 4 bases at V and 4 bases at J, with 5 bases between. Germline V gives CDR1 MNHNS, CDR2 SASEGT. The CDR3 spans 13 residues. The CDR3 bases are TGTGCCAGCAGTGGGACTTATAATTCACCCCTCCACTTT. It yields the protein CASSGTYNSPLHF.

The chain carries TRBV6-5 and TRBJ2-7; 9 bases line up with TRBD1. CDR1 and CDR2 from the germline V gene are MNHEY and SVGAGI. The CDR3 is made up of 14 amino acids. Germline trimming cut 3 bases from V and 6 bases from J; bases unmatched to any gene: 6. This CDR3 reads CASSYRGQGSEQYF. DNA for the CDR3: TGTGCCAGCAGTTATCGCGGACAGGGGAGCGAGCAGTACTTC.

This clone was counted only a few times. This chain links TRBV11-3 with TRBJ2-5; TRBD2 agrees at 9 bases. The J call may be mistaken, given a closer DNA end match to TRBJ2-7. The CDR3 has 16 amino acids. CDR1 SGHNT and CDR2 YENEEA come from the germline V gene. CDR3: CASSLRRGGGGDEQYF. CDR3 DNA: TGTGCCAGCAGCTTACGGCGGGGGGGAGGGGGCGACGAGCAGTACTTC.

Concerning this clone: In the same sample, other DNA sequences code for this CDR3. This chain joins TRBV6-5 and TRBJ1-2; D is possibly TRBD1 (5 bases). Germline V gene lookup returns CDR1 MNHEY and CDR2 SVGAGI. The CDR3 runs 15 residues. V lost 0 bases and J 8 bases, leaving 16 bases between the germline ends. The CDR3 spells CASSYSIGGEGGYTF. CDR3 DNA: TGTGCCAGCAGTTACTCGATAGGAGGGGAGGGAGGCTACACCTTC.

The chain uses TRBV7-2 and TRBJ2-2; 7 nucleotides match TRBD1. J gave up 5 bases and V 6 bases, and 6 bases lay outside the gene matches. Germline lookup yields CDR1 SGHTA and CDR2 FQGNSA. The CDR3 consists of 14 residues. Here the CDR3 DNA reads TGTGCCAGCAGACAACAGGGGTTTACCGGGGAGCTGTTTTTT. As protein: CASRQQGFTGELFF.

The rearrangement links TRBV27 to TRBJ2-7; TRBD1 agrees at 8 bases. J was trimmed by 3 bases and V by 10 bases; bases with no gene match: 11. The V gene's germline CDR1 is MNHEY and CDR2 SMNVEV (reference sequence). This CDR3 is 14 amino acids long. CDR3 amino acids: CATSRTGHFYEQYF. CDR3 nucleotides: TGTGCCACCTCCCGGACAGGGCATTTCTACGAGCAGTACTTC.

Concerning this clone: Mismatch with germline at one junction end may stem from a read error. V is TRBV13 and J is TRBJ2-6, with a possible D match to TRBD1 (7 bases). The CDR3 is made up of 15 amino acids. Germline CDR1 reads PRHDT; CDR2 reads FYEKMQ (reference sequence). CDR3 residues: CASSGGGTGANGLTF. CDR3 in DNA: TGTGCCAGCAGTGGAGGGGGCACAGGGGCCAACGGCCTGACTTTC.

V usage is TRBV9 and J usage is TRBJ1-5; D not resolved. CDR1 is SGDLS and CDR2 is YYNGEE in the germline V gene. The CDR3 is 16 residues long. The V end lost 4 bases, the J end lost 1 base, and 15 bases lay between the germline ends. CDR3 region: CASSLGAAGSNQPQHF. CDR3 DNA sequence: TGTGCCAGCAGCCTAGGAGCGGCGGGAAGCAATCAGCCCCAGCATTTT.

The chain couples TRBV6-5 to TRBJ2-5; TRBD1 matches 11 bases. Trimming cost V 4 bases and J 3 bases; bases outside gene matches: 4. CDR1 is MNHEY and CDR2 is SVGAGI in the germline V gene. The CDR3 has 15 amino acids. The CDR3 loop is CASSSGTGGKETQYF. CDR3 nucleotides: TGTGCCAGCAGTTCCGGGACAGGGGGGAAAGAGACCCAGTACTTC.

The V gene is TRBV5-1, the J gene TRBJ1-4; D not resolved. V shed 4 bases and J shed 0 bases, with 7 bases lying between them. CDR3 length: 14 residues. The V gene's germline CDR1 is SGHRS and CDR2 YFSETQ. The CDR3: CASSPQATNEKLFF. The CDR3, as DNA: TGCGCCAGCAGCCCTCAGGCAACTAATGAAAAACTGTTTTTT.

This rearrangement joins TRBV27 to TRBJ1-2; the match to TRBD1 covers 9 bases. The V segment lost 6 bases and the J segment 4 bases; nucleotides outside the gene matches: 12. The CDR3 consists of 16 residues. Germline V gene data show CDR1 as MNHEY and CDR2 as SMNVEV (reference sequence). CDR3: CASSPGTGQLSYGYTF. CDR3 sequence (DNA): TGTGCCAGCAGCCCCGGGACAGGGCAACTCAGCTATGGCTACACCTTC.

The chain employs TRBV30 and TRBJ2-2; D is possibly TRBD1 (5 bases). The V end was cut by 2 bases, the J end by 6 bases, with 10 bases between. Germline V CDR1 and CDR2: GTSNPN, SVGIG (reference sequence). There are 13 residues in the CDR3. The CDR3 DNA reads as TGTGCCTGGAGTCAAGACAGCCCCGGGGAGCTGTTTTTT. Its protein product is CAWSQDSPGELFF. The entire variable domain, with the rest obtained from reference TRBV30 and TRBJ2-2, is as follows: SQTIHQWPATLVQPVGSPLSLECTVEGTSNPNLYWYRQAAGRGLQLLFYSVGIGQISSEVPQNLSASRPQDRQFILSSKKLLLSDSGFYLCAWSQDSPGELFFGEGSRLTVL.

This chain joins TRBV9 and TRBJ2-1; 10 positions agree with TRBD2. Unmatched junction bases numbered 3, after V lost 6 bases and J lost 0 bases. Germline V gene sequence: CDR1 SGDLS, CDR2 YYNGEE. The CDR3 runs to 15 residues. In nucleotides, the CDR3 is TGTGCCAGCACAGGGACTAGCGCCTCCTACAATGAGCAGTTCTTC. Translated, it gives CASTGTSASYNEQFF.

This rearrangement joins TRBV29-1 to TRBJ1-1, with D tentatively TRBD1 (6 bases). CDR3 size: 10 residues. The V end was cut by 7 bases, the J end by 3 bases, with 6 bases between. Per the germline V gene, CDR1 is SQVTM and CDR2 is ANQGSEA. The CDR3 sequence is CSAGDTEAFF. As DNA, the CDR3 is TGCAGCGCAGGGGACACTGAAGCTTTCTTT.

CDR3: CASTRGSSGRKDTQYF. The CDR3 nucleotides are TGTGCCAGCACCCGGGGGAGTAGCGGGAGGAAGGATACGCAGTATTTT. The chain joins TRBV28 to TRBJ2-3; TRBD2 agrees at 10 bases. The germline gives CDR1 MDHEN, CDR2 SYDVKM. The CDR3 sequence is 16 residues long. J was trimmed by 6 bases and V by 7 bases; bases with no gene match: 13.

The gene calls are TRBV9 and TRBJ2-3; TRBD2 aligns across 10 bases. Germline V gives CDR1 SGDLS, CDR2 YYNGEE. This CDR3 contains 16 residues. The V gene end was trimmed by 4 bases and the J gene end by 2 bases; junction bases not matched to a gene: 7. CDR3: CASSSRTSGITDTQYF. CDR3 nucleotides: TGTGCCAGCAGCTCAAGGACTAGCGGAATCACAGATACGCAGTATTTT.

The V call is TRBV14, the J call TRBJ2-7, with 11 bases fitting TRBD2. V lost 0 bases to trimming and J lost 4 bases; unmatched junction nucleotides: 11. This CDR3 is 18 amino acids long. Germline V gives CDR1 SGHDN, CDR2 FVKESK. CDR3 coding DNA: TGTGCCAGCAGCCAAGACCGCGCTCTAGCGGGAGGTGATTACGAGCAGTACTTC. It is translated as CASSQDRALAGGDYEQYF.

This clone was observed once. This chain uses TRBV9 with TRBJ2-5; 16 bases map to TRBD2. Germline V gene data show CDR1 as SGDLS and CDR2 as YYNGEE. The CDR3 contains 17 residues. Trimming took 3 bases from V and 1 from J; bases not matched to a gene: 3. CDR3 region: CASSEGTSGGVQETQYF. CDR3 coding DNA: TGTGCCAGCAGCGAGGGGACTAGCGGGGGGGTCCAAGAGACCCAGTACTTC.